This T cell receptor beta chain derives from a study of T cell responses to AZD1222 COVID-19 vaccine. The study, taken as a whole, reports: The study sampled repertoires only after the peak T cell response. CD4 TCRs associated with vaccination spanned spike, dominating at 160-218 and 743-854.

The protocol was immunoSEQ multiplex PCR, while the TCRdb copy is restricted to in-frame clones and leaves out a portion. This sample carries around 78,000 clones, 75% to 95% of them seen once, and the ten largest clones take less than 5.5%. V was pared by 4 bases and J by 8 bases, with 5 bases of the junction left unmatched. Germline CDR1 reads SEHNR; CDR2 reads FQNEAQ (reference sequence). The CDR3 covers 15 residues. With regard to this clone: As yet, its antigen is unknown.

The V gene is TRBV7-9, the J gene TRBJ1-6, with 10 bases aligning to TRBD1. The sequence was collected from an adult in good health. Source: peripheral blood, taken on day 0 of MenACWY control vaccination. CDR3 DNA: TGTGCCAGCAGCTCCTGGGACAGGGGAGATTCACCCCTCCACTTT. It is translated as CASSSWDRGDSPLHF.